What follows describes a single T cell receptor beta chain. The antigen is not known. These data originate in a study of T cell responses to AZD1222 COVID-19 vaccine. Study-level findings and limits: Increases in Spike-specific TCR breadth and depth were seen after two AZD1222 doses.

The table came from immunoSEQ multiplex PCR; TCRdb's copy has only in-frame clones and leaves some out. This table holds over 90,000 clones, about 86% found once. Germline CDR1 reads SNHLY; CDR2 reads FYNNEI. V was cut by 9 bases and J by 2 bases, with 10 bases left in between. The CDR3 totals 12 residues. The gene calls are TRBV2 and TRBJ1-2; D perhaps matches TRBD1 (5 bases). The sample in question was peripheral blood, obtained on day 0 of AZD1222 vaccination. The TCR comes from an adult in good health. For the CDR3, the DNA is TGTGCCAGAAGGGACGGCAACTATGGCTACACCTTC. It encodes CARRDGNYGYTF.